What follows is one T cell receptor beta chain and its context. Antigen unknown. This sample was taken from a study of cytomegalovirus exposure and HLA in healthy donors. Study results and limitations: Listed as cytomegalovirus-associated were 150 or so TCR beta chains. Later on, analysis showed that most CMV-associated TCR beta chains appeared to be HLA-restricted. Later on, an analysis found that several of the most significant clusters appeared to be linked to common viral pathogens, which included parvovirus B19.

Trimming took off 5 bases at V and 6 bases at J, with 10 bases between the two ends. Germline V gene sequence: CDR1 GTSNPN, CDR2 SVGIG (reference sequence). This CDR3 is 12 amino acids long. With 60 Vbeta and 13 Jbeta primers, the PCR was carried out. In the study's own analysis: An analysis that came later counted tens of millions of unique TCR beta chains, approximately 10 million shared. Some clones are missing from TCRdb's copy, which holds only in-frame ones; the method was immunoSEQ multiplex PCR. For V, J and clone size, that table is used; D and trimming come from the DNA. The profile covers under 140,000 clones, with approximately 79% appearing a single time and 6.2% taken by the ten largest.

Sequenced material: PBMCs. The chain carries TRBV30 and TRBJ1-4, with D possibly matching TRBD1 (6 bases). This clonotype originated in a man younger than 45 in good health and CMV-seropositive. CDR3 DNA sequence: TGTGCCTGGGAGGGGGGGCATGAAAAACTGTTTTTT. Its translation: CAWEGGHEKLFF.